This T cell receptor (beta chain) emerged from a study of glioma-infiltrating T cells. Amplification of TCR alpha and beta CDR3 regions from RNA used iRepertoire nested multiplex PCR. TCRdb processed the multiplex PCR reads anew with MiXCR; each CDR3 protein has one entry. The profile shows some 190,000 distinct CDR3 sequences, approximately 30% of them singletons. V lost 5 bases and J lost 4; bases outside the gene matches: 8. The CDR3 sequence is 15 residues long. CDR1 SGHTA and CDR2 FQGNSA come from the germline V gene. Note on this clonotype: Being one base from a much bigger clone, this may be a read error.

The sequencing input was glioma tissue, nonneoplastic brain tissue, or PBMCs (not recorded which). The receptor was isolated from a human donor with low-grade glioma or glioblastoma, undergoing nonglioma brain surgery, or in good health (not recorded which). The chain employs TRBV7-2 and TRBJ2-7; 10 bases agree with TRBD2. The CDR3 coding sequence is TGTGCCAGCAGCGACCAAGCGGGAGGGACTTACGAGCAGTACTTC. Residues: CASSDQAGGTYEQYF.